A selection of T cell receptor beta chains follows, all from one sample in a study of regulatory T cells in long-lasting Graves disease. MiXCR was run by TCRdb on the multiplex PCR reads, yielding one entry per CDR3 protein. This repertoire shows roughly 500,000 distinct CDR3 sequences, less than 25% found once; its top ten account for approximately 8%. Sample: peripheral blood mononuclear cells (PBMCs), taken when the disease was refractory, from a patient treated with antithyroid drugs. Every receptor here comes from a female donor with Graves disease. Each CDR3 is given with its conserved first and last residue. The D gene is left open where the match is weak. The size field is filled for only some rows; it gives once, few, many or a size class.

many TRBJ1-4 - TRBV7-9 CASSLGGLGANEKLFF TGTGCCAGCAGCTTAGGTGGCCTGGGAGCTAATGAAAAACTGTTTTTT
- TRBJ2-2 - TRBV29-1 CSVRWVEDPTGELFF TGCAGCGTCCGGTGGGTAGAAGACCCAACCGGGGAGCTGTTTTTT
many TRBJ2-5 TRBD2 TRBV6-5 CASSYSRGQETQYF TGTGCCAGCAGTTACTCGCGGGGGCAAGAGACCCAGTACTTC
once TRBJ2-5 TRBD2 TRBV7-2 CASSPPSGSGMETQYF TGTGCCAGCAGCCCGCCAAGCGGGAGTGGTATGGAGACCCAGTACTTC
- TRBJ2-2 TRBD2 TRBV9 CASSAQSGRGTGELFF TGTGCCAGCAGCGCTCAGAGCGGGAGGGGGACCGGGGAGCTGTTTTTT
- TRBJ1-5 - TRBV4-1 CASSQESTHLSNQPQHF TGCGCCAGCAGCCAAGAGTCGACTCACCTTAGCAATCAGCCCCAGCATTTT
many TRBJ1-1 - TRBV28 CASSRTGGRGRTEAFF TGTGCCAGCAGTAGGACCGGGGGCCGCGGCCGCACTGAAGCTTTCTTT
many TRBJ1-5 - TRBV27 CASSFRGGNQPQHF TGTGCCAGCAGTTTTAGAGGGGGCAATCAGCCCCAGCATTTT
few TRBJ1-5 - TRBV3-1 CASSQAGEDQPQHF TGTGCCAGCAGCCAAGCTGGGGAAGATCAGCCCCAGCATTTT
many TRBJ2-7 - TRBV2 CASHRAHHHEQYF TGTGCCAGTCACCGGGCCCACCACCACGAGCAGTACTTC
many TRBJ1-1 - TRBV7-2 CAIRRGLGTEAFF TGTGCCATCAGAAGGGGATTAGGCACTGAAGCTTTCTTT
once TRBJ2-1 - TRBV6-1 CASSHPGSYNEQFF TGTGCCAGCAGCCACCCTGGATCCTACAATGAGCAGTTCTTC
- TRBJ2-3 - TRBV28 CASSSIARTSHTDTQYF TGTGCCAGCAGTTCCATCGCCAGAACGTCTCACACAGATACGCAGTATTTT
few TRBJ2-5 - TRBV3-1 CASSPLDLQETQYF TGTGCCAGCAGCCCCCTGGACCTCCAAGAGACCCAGTACTTC
many TRBJ2-7 - TRBV20-1 CSARDQGGYEQYF TGCAGTGCTAGAGACCAGGGGGGCTACGAGCAGTACTTC
few TRBJ1-4 TRBD1 TRBV5-1 CASSLGTANNEKLFF TGCGCCAGCAGCCTAGGGACAGCAAATAATGAAAAACTGTTTTTT
many TRBJ1-2 TRBD1 TRBV29-1 CSVTGQGADYGYTF TGCAGCGTTACTGGACAGGGGGCAGACTATGGCTACACCTTC
many TRBJ2-5 TRBD2 TRBV7-3 CASSLDGLAGETQYF TGTGCCAGCAGCTTGGATGGGCTAGCGGGAGAGACCCAGTACTTC
- TRBJ1-3 TRBD1 TRBV7-9 CASSFPGQGDSGNTIYF TGTGCCAGCAGTTTTCCCGGACAGGGGGACTCTGGAAACACCATATATTTT
- TRBJ1-1 - TRBV7-2 CASSMGTEAFF TGTGCCAGCAGCATGGGCACTGAAGCTTTCTTT
many TRBJ2-7 - TRBV6-5 CASSYSDGASYEQYF TGTGCCAGCAGTTACTCAGACGGGGCTAGCTACGAGCAGTACTTC
- TRBJ2-5 - TRBV9 CASSVSVGDQETQYF TGTGCCAGCAGCGTCTCCGTCGGAGACCAAGAGACCCAGTACTTC
few TRBJ1-5 TRBD1 TRBV6-5 CASSSTGGVSNQPQHF TGTGCCAGCAGTTCGACAGGGGGAGTTAGCAATCAGCCCCAGCATTTT
many TRBJ2-7 - TRBV12-3/TRBV12-4 CASSQTRTYEQYF TGCGCCAGCAGCCAGACGAGAACCTACGAGCAGTACTTC
- TRBJ1-1 - TRBV20-1 CSARDPRVTEAFF TGCAGTGCTAGAGATCCCAGGGTCACTGAAGCTTTCTTT
many TRBJ1-2 - TRBV24-1 CATSGNQREANYGYTF TGTGCCACCAGTGGGAATCAGAGAGAAGCTAACTATGGCTACACCTTC
many TRBJ2-4 - TRBV12-3/TRBV12-4 CASSLENIQYF TGTGCCAGCAGTTTAGAGAACATTCAGTACTTC
- TRBJ2-7 - TRBV27 CASSASNTYEQYF TGTGCCAGCAGTGCCTCAAACACCTACGAGCAGTACTTC
few TRBJ2-5 TRBD1 TRBV19 CASSTLRGHRETQYF TGTGCCAGTAGTACCCTCAGGGGGCATCGGGAGACCCAGTACTTC
- TRBJ2-2 TRBD1 TRBV6-2/TRBV6-3 CAIGTDPPGTGELFF TGTGCCATCGGGACAGACCCTCCAGGCACCGGGGAGCTGTTTTTT
- TRBJ1-1 - TRBV10-1 CASSQDGENTEAFF TGCGCCAGCAGTCAGGACGGAGAGAACACTGAAGCTTTCTTT
many TRBJ2-7 TRBD1 TRBV6-1 CASSRSGQGNIYEQYF TGTGCCAGCAGTAGAAGTGGACAGGGAAACATCTACGAGCAGTACTTC